Listed below are T cell receptor beta chains from one sample, sequenced in a study of pediatric ulcerative colitis. This table comes from immunoSEQ multiplex PCR, and its TCRdb copy is limited to in-frame clones, with some not included. The top ten clones hold over 3% of a sample with some 43,000 clones, 60% to 85% of them seen once. The sequenced sample consisted of gut tissue. The receptors were gathered from a girl between 5 and 17 years old with moderate ulcerative colitis. Both conserved end residues are part of each CDR3. D genes are given only for firm matches. Expanded clones get a size class; other rows say once, few or many, or leave the size out.

cdr3_length | d_call | clone_size | j_call | v_call | cdr3_nt | cdr3_aa
14 | TRBD2 | . | TRBJ2-3 | TRBV30 | TGTGCCTGGAGGGGATGGGGGGAGGGGGATACGCAGTATTTT | CAWRGWGEGDTQYF
17 | TRBD1 | . | TRBJ1-2 | TRBV2 | TGTGCCAGCGGAGAACGGTCAGGGGGCTATTTGTCGTATGGCTACACCTTC | CASGERSGGYLSYGYTF
18 | TRBD1 | . | TRBJ1-2 | TRBV5-1 | TGCGCCAGCAGCTTGGGAGGGACAGGGAACATCGGTGAGCATGGCTACACCTTC | CASSLGGTGNIGEHGYTF
15 | . | few | TRBJ1-4 | TRBV25-1 | TGTGCCAGCAGTGGGGCAGGTGGCCTTTATGAAAAACTGTTTTTT | CASSGAGGLYEKLFF
15 | TRBD2 | . | TRBJ2-7 | TRBV19 | TGTGCCAGTAGTGCTACTAGCGGAAACTCCTACGAGCAGTACTTC | CASSATSGNSYEQYF
10 | . | few | TRBJ1-1 | TRBV29-1 | TGCAGCGTCTTGTCCTGGGGAGCTTTCTTT | CSVLSWGAFF
14 | TRBD2 | . | TRBJ2-7 | TRBV28 | TGTGCCAGCAGTATTATAGCGGGAGACCACGAGCAGTACTTC | CASSIIAGDHEQYF
14 | . | . | TRBJ1-3 | TRBV28 | TGTGCCAGCGGCACGGAGGGCTCTGGAAACACCATATATTTT | CASGTEGSGNTIYF
13 | . | . | TRBJ2-5 | TRBV5-4 | TGTGCCAGCAGGCCTGACACCCAAGAGACCCAGTACTTC | CASRPDTQETQYF
15 | . | . | TRBJ1-2 | TRBV6-1 | TGTGCCAGCAGGGAACGGACGTTGGCTAGCTATGGCTACACCTTC | CASRERTLASYGYTF
16 | . | . | TRBJ2-3 | TRBV11-2 | TGTGCCAGCAGCCCCACCCTGGGTCGGGGTACAGATACGCAGTATTTT | CASSPTLGRGTDTQYF